Following are 11 T cell receptor beta chains from one sample sequenced in a study of T-cell reconstitution after alpha-beta-depleted transplantation in children. As it was prepared, the TCRbeta library received unique molecular identifiers. TCRdb redid the calling of the PCR reads with MiXCR, one entry per CDR3 protein. The data contain approximately 400,000 distinct CDR3 sequences, roughly a tenth of them seen just once; the ten biggest clones take up over 4.5%. The specimen was PBMCs from the stem cell graft donor, collected from the stem cell graft. These receptors were taken from a human donor who donated a stem cell graft to a child with acute myeloid leukemia.

Here the CDR3 reads CASRHRGTEAFF. The CDR3 nucleotides read TGTGCCAGCAGACATAGGGGAACTGAAGCTTTCTTT. The chain uses TRBV12-3 or TRBV12-4 and TRBJ1-1; possibly TRBD1 for D (5 bases). The CDR3 runs 12 residues. V lost 6 bases to trimming and J lost 5 bases, with 10 bases between them.

The sample holds many counts of this clonotype. The chain has TRBV5-1 and TRBJ1-1; 7 bases are shared with TRBD1. Looked up from germline, CDR1 is SGHRS and CDR2 is YFSETQ. The CDR3 runs to 13 residues. V shed 4 bases, J shed 3 bases, and the junction held 3 bases outside the gene matches. CDR3 DNA: TGCGCCAGCAGCGTAGACAGGGACACTGAAGCTTTCTTT. Encoded protein: CASSVDRDTEAFF. Variable domain in full (rest from reference TRBV5-1 and TRBJ1-1): KAGVTQTPRYLIKTRGQQVTLSCSPISGHRSVSWYQQTPGQGLQFLFEYFSETQRNKGNFPGRFSGRQFSNSRSEMNVSTLELGDSALYLCASSVDRDTEAFFGQGTRLTVV.

This rearrangement joins TRBV7-2 to TRBJ2-1; TRBD2 matches 11 bases. The germline gives CDR1 SGHTA, CDR2 FQGNSA. Trimming at V came to 4 bases and at J to 5 bases, leaving 7 bases not matched to a gene. The CDR3 contains 16 residues. CDR3 nucleotide sequence: TGTGCCAGCAGCTCGGATAGCGGGAGGGCCAACAATGAGCAGTTCTTC. The encoded protein is CASSSDSGRANNEQFF.

The table lists this clonotype with a few counts. The chain recombines TRBV5-1 with TRBJ2-5; D ambiguous. Deletions cut 6 bases from V and 0 bases from J, with 12 bases between. Per germline, CDR1 SGHRS and CDR2 YFSETQ. The CDR3 is 14 amino acids. The CDR3 region has the DNA TGCGCCAGCAAAGAGACAACCGACCAAGAGACCCAGTACTTC. Protein product: CASKETTDQETQYF.

This clonotype was seen many times. The chain couples TRBV20-1 to TRBJ2-3; 12 bases are shared with TRBD2. The CDR3 extends over 16 amino acids. The trim removed 3 bases at V and 2 bases at J, leaving 6 bases unmatched. The V gene's germline CDR1 is DFQATT and CDR2 SNEGSKA (reference sequence). Here the CDR3 DNA reads TGCAGTGCTAGGCTACTAGCGGGGGGCTTCACAGATACGCAGTATTTT. It yields the protein CSARLLAGGFTDTQYF.

This clonotype was recorded only once. J is TRBJ1-4 and V is TRBV2; D ambiguous. V was clipped by 4 bases and J by 4 bases, with 7 bases between them. This CDR3 contains 13 residues. Germline loops: CDR1 SNHLY, CDR2 FYNNEI. The CDR3 DNA follows: TGTGCCAGCAGTGCCGGGATTAATGAAAAACTGTTTTTT. Its translation is CASSAGINEKLFF. The entire variable domain, with the rest obtained from reference TRBV2 and TRBJ1-4, is as follows: EPEVTQTPSHQVTQMGQEVILRCVPISNHLYFYWYRQILGQKVEFLVSFYNNEISEKSEIFDDQFSVERPDGSNFTLKIRSTKLEDSAMYFCASSAGINEKLFFGSGTQLSVL.

Note on this clonotype: A read error may account for a junction end that differs from germline. The rearrangement links TRBV5-1 to TRBJ2-7, with a tentative D call TRBD1 (5 bases). The length of the CDR3 is 15 residues. The germline V gene encodes CDR1 SGHRS and CDR2 YFSETQ. The chain's CDR3 is CASGSQGVGSSEQYF. The CDR3 coding sequence is TGCGCCAGCGGCTCACAAGGGGTCGGGTCCTCCGAGCAGTACTTC. Full variable domain (remainder filled in from reference TRBV5-1 and TRBJ2-7): KAGVTQTPRYLIKTRGQQVTLSCSPISGHRSVSWYQQTPGQGLQFLFEYFSETQRNKGNFPGRFSGRQFSNSRSEMNVSTLELGDSALYLCASGSQGVGSSEQYFGPGTRLTVT.

Of note for this clonotype: Possible read error: a much larger clone is one base away. The chain is built from TRBV5-1 and TRBJ2-5; perhaps TRBD1 as D (6 bases). Germline CDR1 SGHRS, CDR2 YFSETQ. The CDR3 length is 14 residues. V lost 1 base and J 3 bases, leaving 10 bases between the germline ends. The CDR3 is CASSLPGVKETQYF. In DNA, the CDR3 is TGCGCCAGCAGCTTGCCAGGGGTGAAAGAGACCCAGTACTTC.

This clonotype showed up just a few times. The V gene is TRBV20-1, the J gene TRBJ2-3; 13 nucleotides align to TRBD2. V was pared by 1 base and J by 4 bases, with 11 bases of the junction left unmatched. CDR3 length: 18 residues. Per the germline V gene, CDR1 is DFQATT and CDR2 is SNEGSKA (reference sequence). The CDR3 region has the DNA TGCAGTGCTAGAGTTCCCCCGGGACTAGCGGGGTTGCCAGATACGCAGTATTTT. This encodes CSARVPPGLAGLPDTQYF.

This clonotype was picked up a small number of times. The chain joins TRBV10-3 to TRBJ1-6, with D tentatively TRBD1 (5 bases). V dropped 6 bases and J dropped 7 bases, with 16 bases sitting between them. Germline values: CDR1 ENHRY, CDR2 SYGVKD. The CDR3 runs 15 residues. The CDR3 DNA reads as TGTGCCATCAGCCCCCGGGACCCGCAGAATTCACCCCTCCACTTT. Translating gives CAISPRDPQNSPLHF.

This clonotype has only a few counts. V gene TRBV29-1 combines with J gene TRBJ2-5; D may match TRBD1 or TRBD2 (6 bases each). The germline gives CDR1 SQVTM, CDR2 ANQGSEA. The V gene lost 3 bases and the J gene lost 7 bases, with 15 bases spanning the gap. CDR3 length: 13 amino acids. Here the CDR3 reads CSVDLGGSGTQYF. DNA for the CDR3: TGCAGCGTTGATTTGGGGGGCTCGGGGACCCAGTACTTC.